Reported below is one T cell receptor beta chain. The data were produced by immunoSEQ multiplex PCR, yet TCRdb's version contains in-frame clones alone and is incomplete. This sample has tens of thousands of clones, with about nine tenths found just once. This sample was included in a study of T cell changes during pregnancy in multiple sclerosis. CDR3 length: 15 amino acids. The germline V gene encodes CDR1 LGHNA and CDR2 YNFKEQ. Germline trimming cut 3 bases from V and 4 bases from J; bases unmatched to any gene: 5. The sequence derives from a female donor with multiple sclerosis, enrolled in a pregnancy study. This material consisted of peripheral blood, taken in the second trimester of pregnancy. The rearrangement joins TRBV4-2 to TRBJ2-7; 11 bases match TRBD2. The CDR3 region is CASSHHTSGRYEQYF. The CDR3 coding sequence is TGTGCCAGCAGCCATCATACTAGCGGGAGATACGAGCAGTACTTC.